Following are 24 T cell receptor beta chains from one sample sequenced in a study of blood T cell repertoires in COVID-19. Libraries were prepared by immunoSEQ multiplex PCR; TCRdb keeps only in-frame clonotypes and omits some of them. The sample records approximately 280,000 clones, around 85% being singletons. Sequencing was done on a sample of peripheral blood. The receptors come from a human donor with COVID-19, enrolled during active disease. The donor label of this sample is uncertain.

CDR3: CASSDLNYRLAGGPTQYF. DNA of the CDR3: TGTGCCAGCAGTGACCTGAACTATCGACTAGCGGGAGGGCCTACGCAGTATTTT. This sequence joins TRBV25-1 and TRBJ2-3; 14 bases fit TRBD2. The CDR3 sequence is 18 residues long. J lost 8 bases, V lost 3 bases, and 13 bases had no gene match. CDR1 and CDR2 (germline): MGHDK, SYGVNS.

This rearrangement joins TRBV30 to TRBJ1-1; D is perhaps TRBD1 (5 bases). The CDR3 covers 14 residues. The V gene lost 0 bases and the J gene lost 0 bases, with 8 bases spanning the gap. Looked up from germline, CDR1 is GTSNPN and CDR2 is SVGIG (reference sequence). The CDR3 nucleotides read TGTGCCTGGAGTGTGGGGCTAATGAACACTGAAGCTTTCTTT. This gives the protein CAWSVGLMNTEAFF.

Only one count was recorded for this clone. V is TRBV5-5 and J is TRBJ2-3; perhaps TRBD2 as D (6 bases). This CDR3 has 14 amino acids. V shed 6 bases and J shed 4 bases, with 15 bases lying between them. Germline CDR1 and CDR2: SGHKS and YYEKEE (reference sequence). CDR3 sequence: CASTEQRAADTQYF. For the CDR3, the DNA is TGTGCCAGCACTGAACAGCGGGCGGCAGATACGCAGTATTTT.

V and J are TRBV2 and TRBJ1-1, with D perhaps TRBD1 (5 bases). CDR1 and CDR2 (germline): SNHLY, FYNNEI. The V and J ends lost 2 bases and 2 bases respectively, with 12 bases between them. This CDR3 is 15 amino acids long. The CDR3 region has the DNA TGTGCCAGCAGTGAAAATCAGGGTCATAACACTGAAGCTTTCTTT. This encodes CASSENQGHNTEAFF.

The chain links TRBV5-4 to TRBJ1-4; 7 bases line up with TRBD1. CDR1 is SGHNT, CDR2 YYREEE, per germline (reference sequence). V trimming: 0 bases; J trimming: 8 bases; junction bases outside the gene matches: 10. The CDR3 is made up of 16 amino acids. CDR3 loop: CASSLDPGQIGEKLFF. CDR3 coding DNA: TGTGCCAGCAGCTTGGATCCGGGACAGATCGGGGAAAAACTGTTTTTT.

The chain links TRBV5-5 to TRBJ1-1; D is unresolved. This CDR3 comprises 16 residues. Germline loops: CDR1 SGHKS, CDR2 YYEKEE (reference sequence). V lost 4 bases, J lost 0 bases, and 16 bases lay in between. CDR3 nucleotides: TGTGCCAGCAGCGCGAGGGCAGAAGCAATGAACACTGAAGCTTTCTTT. Its translation is CASSARAEAMNTEAFF. Full variable domain (outside the CDR3, taken from reference TRBV5-5 and TRBJ1-1): DAGVTQSPTHLIKTRGQQVTLRCSPISGHKSVSWYQQVLGQGPQFIFQYYEKEERGRGNFPDRFSARQFPNYSSELNVNALLLGDSALYLCASSARAEAMNTEAFFGQGTRLTVV.

This chain links TRBV10-1 with TRBJ2-1; 10 nucleotides match TRBD2. The ends lost 0 bases at V and 5 bases at J; junction bases unmatched: 4. Germline V CDR1 and CDR2: WNHNN, SYGVQD (reference sequence). The CDR3 has 16 amino acids. The CDR3 nucleotides read TGCGCCAGCAGTGAGTCCCCCGGGACTAGCGACAATGAGCAGTTCTTC. It is translated as CASSESPGTSDNEQFF.

This rearrangement joins TRBV6-4 to TRBJ1-1; no firm D call. V was cut by 8 bases and J by 2 bases, with 12 bases left in between. This CDR3 spans 13 amino acids. Looked up from germline, CDR1 is MRHNA and CDR2 is SNTAGT. CDR3 sequence (DNA): TGTGCCAGCTCCTTAGAAGAAAACACTGAAGCTTTCTTT. It codes for CASSLEENTEAFF.

The chain recombines TRBV5-1 with TRBJ2-1, with 8 nucleotides matching TRBD1. Losses at the gene ends were 4 bases for V and 8 bases for J; bases not matched to a gene: 11. The CDR3 runs to 15 residues. Germline CDR1 reads SGHRS; CDR2 reads YFSETQ. Here the CDR3 reads CASSRTGFEVDEQFF. DNA for the CDR3: TGCGCCAGCAGCAGGACAGGGTTTGAGGTCGATGAGCAGTTCTTC.

CDR3 bases: TGTGCCAGCTCCCTTAGGGGAGGTACGACAGATACGCAGTATTTT. Translated, it gives CASSLRGGTTDTQYF. This chain joins TRBV11-2 and TRBJ2-3; a weak D match, TRBD2 (6 bases). Germline V gene data show CDR1 as SGHAT and CDR2 as FQNNGV. This CDR3 is built from 15 residues. Trimming removed 8 bases from V and 3 bases from J, with 18 bases in between. Using reference TRBV11-2 and TRBJ2-3 for the parts outside the CDR3, the full variable domain is EAGVAQSPRYKIIEKRQSVAFWCNPISGHATLYWYQQILGQGPKLLIQFQNNGVVDDSQLPKDRFSAERLKGVDSTLKIQPAKLEDSAVYLCASSLRGGTTDTQYFGPGTRLTVL.

This chain connects TRBV19 to TRBJ2-7; 7 positions agree with TRBD1. CDR1 is LNHDA and CDR2 is SQIVND in the germline V gene (reference sequence). With V trimmed by 4 bases and J by 5 bases, 5 bases remained unmatched. The CDR3 runs 13 residues. CDR3 in amino acids: CASSRTGFNEQYF. The DNA for the CDR3 is TGTGCCAGTAGTAGGACAGGATTTAACGAGCAGTACTTC.

This clone occurred once. The chain couples TRBV28 to TRBJ2-1; 7 bases agree with TRBD1. The germline V gene encodes CDR1 MDHEN and CDR2 SYDVKM. V dropped 7 bases and J dropped 12; count of bases not matched to a gene: 12. The CDR3 runs to 13 residues. The CDR3 spells CASTRQGDATQFF. The CDR3 DNA reads as TGTGCCAGCACTCGACAGGGAGACGCGACGCAGTTCTTC.

The genes are TRBV28 and TRBJ2-2; no clear D. Deletions cut 5 bases from V and 0 bases from J, with 10 bases between. This CDR3 contains 15 residues. Germline V gene sequence: CDR1 MDHEN, CDR2 SYDVKM. CDR3 protein: CASSPSVPNTGELFF. The DNA of the CDR3 is TGTGCCAGCAGTCCCTCGGTCCCGAACACCGGGGAGCTGTTTTTT.

The chain employs TRBV9 and TRBJ1-2, with D hard to call. The CDR3 spans 13 residues. CDR1 SGDLS and CDR2 YYNGEE come from the germline V gene. V was pared by 4 bases and J by 5 bases, with 12 bases between. CDR3 nucleotide sequence: TGTGCCAGCAGCCTTCTAGTGGGTTATGGCTACACCTTC. Encoded protein: CASSLLVGYGYTF.

The rearrangement joins TRBV24-1 to TRBJ2-5; weak D call: TRBD2 (6 bases). V was clipped by 9 bases and J by 3 bases, with 19 bases between them. The CDR3 spans 15 residues. Germline V gives CDR1 KGHDR, CDR2 SFDVKD. DNA for the CDR3: TGTGCCACCTCCCAGGCGGGGATACCGAAAGAGACCCAGTACTTC. Protein sequence: CATSQAGIPKETQYF.

The rearrangement uses TRBV7-2 and TRBJ2-1, with 12 bases fitting TRBD2. There are 15 residues in the CDR3. Germline V gene data show CDR1 as SGHTA and CDR2 as FQGNSA. Trimming took 4 bases from V and 8 from J; bases not matched to a gene: 6. The CDR3 coding sequence is TGTGCCAGCAGCTCGAGACTAGCGGGAGCTGATGAGCAGTTCTTC. Its translation is CASSSRLAGADEQFF.

The chain joins TRBV7-3 to TRBJ2-1; weak D call: TRBD2 (6 bases). The CDR3 contains 14 residues. Trimming pared 5 bases from V and 8 bases from J, leaving 16 bases between. CDR1 is SGHTA, CDR2 FQGTGA, per germline. CDR3 nucleotides: TGTGCCAGCAGCCCCAGCGGAGGGCCCTATGAGCAGTTCTTC. Amino acid sequence: CASSPSGGPYEQFF.

This sequence joins TRBV5-1 and TRBJ2-5; 13 bases fit TRBD2. CDR1 is SGHRS, CDR2 YFSETQ, per germline. The CDR3 is 15 amino acids. V gave up 4 bases and J gave up 7 bases; unmatched junction bases: 7. The CDR3 spells CASSVGLAGPGTQYF. DNA for the CDR3: TGCGCCAGCAGCGTGGGACTAGCGGGGCCCGGGACCCAGTACTTC.

The chain carries TRBV5-1 and TRBJ1-2, with TRBD1 matching over 7 bases. The germline V gene has CDR1 SGHRS and CDR2 YFSETQ. The CDR3 length is 18 residues. V was pared by 4 bases and J by 0 bases, with 15 bases of the junction left unmatched. The CDR3 nucleotides read TGCGCCAGCAGCCGATCCCCGGGACAGAGAATTGCTAACTATGGCTACACCTTC. Its translation is CASSRSPGQRIANYGYTF.

V usage is TRBV19 and J usage is TRBJ2-7; 13 bases agree with TRBD2. Germline lookup yields CDR1 LNHDA and CDR2 SQIVND (reference sequence). The length of the CDR3 is 17 residues. J gave up 2 bases and V 5 bases, and 9 bases lay outside the gene matches. The CDR3 DNA follows: TGTGCCAGTAGTTTGAGAGGACTAGCGGGAGAGGCCTACGAGCAGTACTTC. The encoded protein is CASSLRGLAGEAYEQYF.

The rearrangement uses TRBV12-3 or TRBV12-4 and TRBJ2-7; no definite D call. This CDR3 has 12 amino acids. V was pared by 5 bases and J by 3 bases, with 8 bases between. The CDR3 spells CASSPNSYEQYF. The CDR3 bases are TGTGCCAGCAGTCCAAACAGCTACGAGCAGTACTTC.

The J gene is TRBJ1-4, the V gene TRBV27, with D unclear. CDR1 is MNHEY and CDR2 is SMNVEV in the germline V gene (reference sequence). The CDR3 consists of 16 residues. Trimming stripped 6 bases from V and 0 bases from J, with 14 bases between. The CDR3, as DNA: TGTGCCAGCAGCCCCGAGATAAGCGCAACTAATGAAAAACTGTTTTTT. This gives the protein CASSPEISATNEKLFF.

The rearrangement joins TRBV3-1 (or the pseudogene TRBV3-2) to TRBJ2-5; TRBD1 matches at 7 bases. The germline gives CDR1 LGHDT, CDR2 YNNKEL (reference sequence). After removal of 3 bases from V and 2 bases from J, the junction contained 6 bases not matched to a gene. This CDR3 comprises 15 residues. Here the CDR3 reads CASSHRTGGQETQYF. The CDR3, as DNA: TGTGCCAGCAGCCACCGGACAGGAGGTCAAGAGACCCAGTACTTC.

The rearrangement links TRBV3-1 (or the pseudogene TRBV3-2) to TRBJ2-2; 7 bases agree with TRBD2. Germline-derived CDR1 and CDR2 are LGHDT and YNNKEL (reference sequence). V shed 2 bases and J 6 bases; nucleotides not matched to a gene: 6. The CDR3 contains 15 residues. For the CDR3, the DNA is TGTGCCAGCAGCCAAATCGAACGGGAGGCCGGGGAGCTGTTTTTT. Protein sequence: CASSQIEREAGELFF.